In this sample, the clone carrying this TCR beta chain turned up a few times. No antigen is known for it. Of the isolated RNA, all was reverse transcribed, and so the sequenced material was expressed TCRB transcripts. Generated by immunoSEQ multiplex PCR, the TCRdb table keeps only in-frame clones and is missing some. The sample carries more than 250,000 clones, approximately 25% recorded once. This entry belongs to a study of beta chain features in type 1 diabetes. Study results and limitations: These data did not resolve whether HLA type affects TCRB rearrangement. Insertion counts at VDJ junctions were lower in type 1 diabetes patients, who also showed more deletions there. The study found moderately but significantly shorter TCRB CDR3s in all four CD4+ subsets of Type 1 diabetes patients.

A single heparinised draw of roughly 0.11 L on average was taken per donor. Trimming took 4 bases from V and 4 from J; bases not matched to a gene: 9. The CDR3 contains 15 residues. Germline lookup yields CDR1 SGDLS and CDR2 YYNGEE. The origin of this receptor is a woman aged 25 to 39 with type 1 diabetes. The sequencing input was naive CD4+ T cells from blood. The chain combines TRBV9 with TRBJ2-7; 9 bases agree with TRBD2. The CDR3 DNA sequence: TGTGCCAGCAGCCCCCTCGGTAGCGGGAGTTACGAGCAGTACTTC. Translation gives CASSPLGSGSYEQYF. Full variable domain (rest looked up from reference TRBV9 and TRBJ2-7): DSGVTQTPKHLITATGQRVTLRCSPRSGDLSVYWYQQSLDQGLQFLIQYYNGEERAKGNILERFSAQQFPDLHSELNLSSLELGDSALYFCASSPLGSGSYEQYFGPGTRLTVT.